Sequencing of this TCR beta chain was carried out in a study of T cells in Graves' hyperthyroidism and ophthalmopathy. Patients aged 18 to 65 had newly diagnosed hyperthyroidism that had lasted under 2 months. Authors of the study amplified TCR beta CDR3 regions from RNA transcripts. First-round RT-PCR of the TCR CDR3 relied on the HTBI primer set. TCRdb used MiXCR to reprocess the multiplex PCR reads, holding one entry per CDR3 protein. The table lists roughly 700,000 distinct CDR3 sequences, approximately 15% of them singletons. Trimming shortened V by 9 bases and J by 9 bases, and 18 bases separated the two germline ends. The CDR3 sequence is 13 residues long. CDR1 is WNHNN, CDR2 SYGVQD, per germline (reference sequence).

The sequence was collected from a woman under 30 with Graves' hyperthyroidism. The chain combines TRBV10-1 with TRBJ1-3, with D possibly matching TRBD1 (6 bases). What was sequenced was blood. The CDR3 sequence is CASTDRPEGTIYF. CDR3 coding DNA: TGCGCCAGTACTGACAGGCCGGAGGGCACCATATATTTT.